This T cell receptor beta chain came from a study of cytomegalovirus exposure and HLA in healthy donors. Primers included in the PCR were 60 Vbeta and 13 Jbeta primers. Generated by immunoSEQ multiplex PCR, the TCRdb table keeps only in-frame clones and is missing some. The data hold some 170,000 clones, with 77% observed a single time. This CDR3 is 14 amino acids long. Trimming removed 6 bases at V and 3 bases at J, with 14 bases between. Germline assignment: CDR1 MDHEN and CDR2 SYDVKM. Sequencing input: PBMCs. This chain links TRBV28 with TRBJ2-5, with D possibly matching TRBD2 (5 bases). The sequence was collected from a woman aged 30 to 39 in good health and CMV-seronegative. The CDR3 loop reads CASSSTPAEETQYF. The CDR3 region has the DNA TGTGCCAGCAGCTCTACCCCAGCGGAAGAGACCCAGTACTTC.